This entry lists 20 T cell receptor beta chains sequenced from one sample in a study of graft-versus-host responses after intestinal transplantation. Their specific antigens are unknown. Generated by immunoSEQ multiplex PCR, the TCRdb table keeps only in-frame clones and is missing some. Of 85,000 to 90,000 clones listed, roughly 90% are singletons. The sample in question was unstimulated CD4+ T cells sorted from spleen or lymph node cells, obtained before intestinal transplant. The receptor source for this set is a human donor who received an intestinal transplant.

J is TRBJ1-2 and V is TRBV6-5; no clear D. Trimming cost V 0 bases and J 2 bases, with 7 bases left between them. Germline CDR1 reads MNHEY; CDR2 reads SVGAGI. This CDR3 has 14 residues. The CDR3 DNA reads as TGTGCCAGCAGTTACTCGAGAGTAAACTATGGCTACACCTTC. It encodes CASSYSRVNYGYTF.

The chain uses TRBV30 and TRBJ1-2; the D gene is possibly TRBD1 (6 bases). This CDR3 spans 16 amino acids. CDR1 is GTSNPN and CDR2 is SVGIG in the germline V gene (reference sequence). V was pared by 0 bases and J by 2 bases, with 16 bases between. CDR3 region: CAWSVPQQGFNYGYTF. CDR3 DNA: TGTGCCTGGAGTGTACCCCAACAGGGATTCAACTATGGCTACACCTTC. Looking up the rest from reference TRBV30 and TRBJ1-2 gives the full variable domain: SQTIHQWPATLVQPVGSPLSLECTVEGTSNPNLYWYRQAAGRGLQLLFYSVGIGQISSEVPQNLSASRPQDRQFILSSKKLLLSDSGFYLCAWSVPQQGFNYGYTFGSGTRLTVV.

The chain recombines TRBV10-3 with TRBJ1-1; TRBD1 is a possible D gene (5 bases). Germline loops: CDR1 ENHRY, CDR2 SYGVKD. The CDR3 totals 12 residues. Trimming removed 6 bases from V and 6 bases from J, with 11 bases in between. The CDR3 sequence: CAISQGIAEAFF. In DNA form, the CDR3 reads TGTGCCATCAGCCAGGGTATTGCTGAAGCTTTCTTT.

The chain carries TRBV6-5 and TRBJ2-7; the D gene is possibly TRBD1 (6 bases). The CDR3 extends over 11 amino acids. The V gene's germline CDR1 is MNHEY and CDR2 SVGAGI. Trimming left V 5 bases short and J 7 bases short, with 9 bases between. Here the CDR3 DNA reads TGTGCCAGCAGTGATGGACAGGAGCAGTACTTC. Translated, it gives CASSDGQEQYF.

The chain carries TRBV5-6 and TRBJ2-1; D is ambiguous. Deletions cut 4 bases from V and 3 bases from J, with 8 bases between. Looked up from germline, CDR1 is SGHDT and CDR2 is YYEEEE. CDR3 size: 13 residues. The CDR3 DNA reads as TGTGCCAGCAGCCAAGACATCTACAATGAGCAGTTCTTC. This encodes CASSQDIYNEQFF.

The chain combines TRBV23-1 with TRBJ1-5; D is possibly TRBD1 (5 bases). TRBV23-1 is treated as an ORF (open reading frame) with a function not yet certain. Trimming stripped 11 bases from V and 6 bases from J, with 11 bases between. The CDR3 is 11 amino acids. The CDR3 sequence is CAGGVGQPQHF. CDR3 in DNA: TGCGCCGGGGGGGTAGGTCAGCCCCAGCATTTT.

This sequence joins TRBV5-6 and TRBJ2-7; either TRBD1 or TRBD2 may supply D (5 bases each). CDR3 length: 14 amino acids. V was clipped by 0 bases and J by 2 bases, with 9 bases between them. Germline CDR1 is SGHDT and CDR2 is YYEEEE. CDR3 protein: CASSLEGSPYEQYF. The CDR3 bases are TGTGCCAGCAGCTTGGAGGGGAGTCCCTACGAGCAGTACTTC.

This clone was counted a single time. The rearrangement links TRBV14 to TRBJ1-2; TRBD1 matches at 9 bases. V shed 8 bases and J 2 bases; nucleotides not matched to a gene: 3. The CDR3 is made up of 13 amino acids. Looked up from germline, CDR1 is SGHDN and CDR2 is FVKESK. This CDR3 reads CASGDRANYGYTF. In DNA, the CDR3 is TGTGCCAGCGGGGACAGGGCCAACTATGGCTACACCTTC. The variable domain in full, completed from reference TRBV14 and TRBJ1-2, reads EAGVTQFPSHSVIEKGQTVTLRCDPISGHDNLYWYRRVMGKEIKFLLHFVKESKQDESGMPNNRFLAERTGGTYSTLKVQPAELEDSGVYFCASGDRANYGYTFGSGTRLTVV.

This chain connects TRBV11-3 to TRBJ2-4; D remains ambiguous. Trimming took off 5 bases at V and 8 bases at J, with 13 bases between the two ends. Germline loops: CDR1 SGHNT, CDR2 YENEEA. The CDR3 loop spans 13 amino acids. CDR3 loop: CASSPRVGDIQYF. In DNA form, the CDR3 reads TGTGCCAGCAGCCCCCGGGTGGGTGACATTCAGTACTTC.

The chain uses TRBV6-1 and TRBJ2-1; 7 nucleotides match TRBD1. J lost 10 bases, V lost 7 bases, and 7 bases had no gene match. Per the germline V gene, CDR1 is MNHNS and CDR2 is SASEGT. CDR3 length: 12 residues. DNA of the CDR3: TGTGCCAGCACCCTGGGGGACAGAGAGCAGTTCTTC. It codes for CASTLGDREQFF.

The V and J genes are TRBV27 and TRBJ1-1, with 8 bases matching TRBD1. Unmatched junction bases numbered 9, after V lost 2 bases and J lost 1 base. This CDR3 comprises 17 residues. Germline-derived CDR1 and CDR2 are MNHEY and SMNVEV (reference sequence). The CDR3 loop is CASSLIPSGTGNTEAFF. CDR3 sequence (DNA): TGTGCCAGCAGTTTAATCCCCTCCGGGACAGGGAACACTGAAGCTTTCTTT.

Only one count was recorded for this clone. The V gene is TRBV27, the J gene TRBJ1-2; D is undetermined. In germline, CDR1 is MNHEY, CDR2 SMNVEV (reference sequence). The CDR3 contains 13 residues. Trimming removed 6 bases from V and 0 bases from J, with 8 bases in between. The CDR3 nucleotides are TGTGCCAGCAGCCACCGCCCTAACTATGGCTACACCTTC. Translating it yields CASSHRPNYGYTF.

The CDR3 loop reads CASSPTTGVISYEQYF. The CDR3 DNA is TGCGCCAGCAGCCCAACTACAGGGGTCATCTCCTACGAGCAGTACTTC. The chain couples TRBV5-1 to TRBJ2-7, with 7 nucleotides matching TRBD1. Germline CDR1 and CDR2: SGHRS and YFSETQ. The junction had 10 bases not matched to a gene; V was cut back by 4 bases and J by 0 bases. The CDR3 is 16 residues long.

The genes are TRBV29-1 and TRBJ1-1; 7 bases line up with TRBD1. V shed 4 bases, J shed 10 bases, and the junction held 12 bases outside the gene matches. The CDR3 has 13 residues. CDR1 is SQVTM and CDR2 is ANQGSEA in the germline V gene. Here the CDR3 DNA reads TGCAGCGTTGTTCGGACAGGTCCGCCGGCAGCTTTCTTT. Translating gives CSVVRTGPPAAFF.

The rearrangement links TRBV28 to TRBJ2-1; 8 nucleotides match TRBD2. Germline CDR1 and CDR2: MDHEN and SYDVKM. The CDR3 sequence is 16 residues long. With V trimmed by 6 bases and J by 4 bases, 11 bases remained unmatched. The CDR3 sequence is CASSPSGTRGYNEQFF. The DNA for the CDR3 is TGTGCCAGCAGCCCCTCTGGGACTAGGGGATACAATGAGCAGTTCTTC.

This chain links TRBV21-1 with TRBJ1-5; the table's D call of TRBD1 was not tested on the DNA. TRBV21-1 is termed a pseudogene. The CDR3 spans 16 residues. The CDR3, as DNA: TGTGCCAGCAGCAAGGTGGGGGACAGGGTAGGGCAGCCCCAGCATTTT. This gives the protein CASSKVGDRVGQPQHF.

This rearrangement joins TRBV5-1 to TRBJ2-2; D is unclear. Germline V gene sequence: CDR1 SGHRS, CDR2 YFSETQ. The length of the CDR3 is 14 residues. V was shortened by 6 bases and J by 4 bases, with 13 bases between the two germline ends. This CDR3 is CASTLRTGTGELFF. In DNA form, the CDR3 reads TGCGCCAGCACCCTCCGGACGGGCACCGGGGAGCTGTTTTTT.

This clone was detected once. The gene calls are TRBV18 and TRBJ2-5; TRBD1 might be the D (5 bases). The germline V gene has CDR1 KGHSH and CDR2 LQKENI. V was trimmed by 4 bases and J by 2 bases, leaving 11 bases between them. CDR3 size: 14 residues. The CDR3 DNA is TGTGCCAGCTCACTGGGCAGGGTACAAGAGACCCAGTACTTC. Translating it yields CASSLGRVQETQYF. The whole variable domain, remainder taken from reference TRBV18 and TRBJ2-5, is NAGVMQNPRHLVRRRGQEARLRCSPMKGHSHVYWYRQLPEEGLKFMVYLQKENIIDESGMPKERFSAEFPKEGPSILRIQQVVRGDSAAYFCASSLGRVQETQYFGPGTRLLVL.

This clone was observed a handful of times. This chain joins TRBV19 and TRBJ2-7; the D gene is possibly TRBD1 (5 bases). The CDR3 has 15 residues. V lost 1 base, J lost 4 bases, and 14 bases lay in between. Germline CDR1 is LNHDA and CDR2 is SQIVND (reference sequence). CDR3 nucleotide sequence: TGTGCCAGTAGTATAGCGGCAGGGAATCGGTACGAGCAGTACTTC. Amino acids: CASSIAAGNRYEQYF.

The V and J genes are TRBV7-3 and TRBJ1-1; possibly TRBD1 for D (5 bases). Germline assignment: CDR1 SGHTA and CDR2 FQGTGA. The CDR3 is 16 amino acids. Trimming took off 1 base at V and 5 bases at J, with 17 bases between the two ends. In nucleotides, the CDR3 is TGTGCCAGCAGCTTAAGTGTTCCGGGGCTCGGGACTGAAGCTTTCTTT. Its protein is CASSLSVPGLGTEAFF.